This TCR beta chain was recorded in a study of T cell responses to AZD1222 COVID-19 vaccine. Study-wide points: White British people made up most donors, females outnumbered males, and clonal diversity was possibly underestimated.

Worth noting for this clone: Its antigen is unknown.

Here immunoSEQ multiplex PCR was the method, and the copy in TCRdb shows in-frame clones only, minus some. The top ten clones hold over 0.95% of a sample with about 200,000 clones, just over 90% of them seen once. The length of the CDR3 is 15 residues. Deletions cut 1 base from V and 2 bases from J, with 10 bases between. Looked up from germline, CDR1 is LNHNV and CDR2 is YYDKDF (reference sequence). Sample: peripheral blood, taken on day 0 of MenACWY control vaccination. The origin of this receptor is an adult in good health. The chain recombines TRBV15 with TRBJ2-3; tentative D call: TRBD2 (5 bases). CDR3 coding DNA: TGTGCCACCAGCAGAGCGGGAAGTACCACAGATACGCAGTATTTT. It translates to CATSRAGSTTDTQYF.